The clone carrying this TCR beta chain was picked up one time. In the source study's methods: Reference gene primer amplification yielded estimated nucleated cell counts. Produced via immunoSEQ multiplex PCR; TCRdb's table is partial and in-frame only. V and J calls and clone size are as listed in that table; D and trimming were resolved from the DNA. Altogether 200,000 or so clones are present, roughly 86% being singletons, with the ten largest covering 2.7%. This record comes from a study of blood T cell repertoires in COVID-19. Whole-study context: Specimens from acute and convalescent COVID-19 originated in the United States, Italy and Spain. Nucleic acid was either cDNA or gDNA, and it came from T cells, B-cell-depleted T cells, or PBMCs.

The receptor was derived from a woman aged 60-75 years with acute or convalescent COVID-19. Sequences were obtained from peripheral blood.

The CDR3 DNA sequence: TGTGCCAGCAGAACCGGACAGTCCCCTTACTATGGCTACACCTTC. It encodes CASRTGQSPYYGYTF. The genes are TRBV6-5 and TRBJ1-2; maybe TRBD1 (6 bases). V shed 6 bases and J shed 3 bases, with 17 bases lying between them. The CDR3 loop spans 15 amino acids. From germline, CDR1 is MNHEY and CDR2 SVGAGI.